Shown below are 5 T cell receptor beta chains from a single sample sequenced in a study of T cells in Graves' hyperthyroidism and ophthalmopathy. Amplification targeted TCR beta CDR3 regions from RNA transcripts. TCR CDR3 regions were first amplified by RT-PCR with HTBI primers. TCRdb re-analysed the multiplex PCR reads in MiXCR, keeping a single row per CDR3 protein. The sample includes 450,000 to 650,000 distinct CDR3 sequences, roughly 20% of them seen just once. What was sequenced was blood. The receptors derive from a man between 18 and 29 years old with Graves' hyperthyroidism.

This sequence joins TRBV25-1 and TRBJ1-2; possibly TRBD1 for D (6 bases). The germline V gene has CDR1 MGHDK and CDR2 SYGVNS. Deletions cut 4 bases from V and 4 bases from J, with 16 bases between. CDR3 size: 15 residues. CDR3 loop: CASSVGAGPFYGYTF. For the CDR3, the DNA is TGTGCCAGCAGTGTGGGGGCAGGGCCCTTCTATGGCTACACCTTC.

This clonotype was observed many times. This chain joins TRBV28 and TRBJ1-2, with 8 bases aligning to TRBD1. The CDR3 is made up of 13 amino acids. Germline CDR1 is MDHEN and CDR2 is SYDVKM. After removal of 7 bases from V and 5 bases from J, the junction contained 6 bases not matched to a gene. The CDR3 region is CASTLGQAYGYTF. In DNA, the CDR3 is TGTGCCAGCACCTTGGGACAGGCATATGGCTACACCTTC.

This chain joins TRBV12-5 and TRBJ1-2, with D perhaps TRBD1 (6 bases). The CDR3 has 14 residues. Germline values: CDR1 LGHNT, CDR2 FRNRAP. V was trimmed by 6 bases and J by 5 bases, leaving 16 bases between them. The CDR3 nucleotides are TGTGCTAGTGGGGAGAGCGGGGGCGGTTATGGCTACACCTTC. It specifies CASGESGGGYGYTF.

This clonotype was counted many times. The chain joins TRBV24-1 to TRBJ1-1; D gene unclear. The V and J ends lost 4 bases and 3 bases respectively, with 8 bases between them. The CDR3 runs to 13 residues. Germline CDR1 and CDR2: KGHDR and SFDVKD. CDR3 in amino acids: CATSEAAHTEAFF. The CDR3 DNA reads as TGTGCCACCAGTGAGGCGGCGCACACTGAAGCTTTCTTT.

J is TRBJ2-7 and V is TRBV30, with a tentative D call TRBD1 (6 bases). CDR3 length: 14 amino acids. Germline lookup yields CDR1 GTSNPN and CDR2 SVGIG (reference sequence). The V gene lost 1 base and the J gene lost 2 bases, with 12 bases spanning the gap. The DNA of the CDR3 is TGTGCCTGGAGTGGGTTTGCAGGGGCCTACGAGCAGTACTTC. Protein product: CAWSGFAGAYEQYF.